These 10 T cell receptor beta chains originate from one sample sequenced in a study of a mutant IDH1 vaccine in newly diagnosed glioma. Clones were read by immunoSEQ multiplex PCR, and TCRdb kept only the in-frame ones, dropping some. The table shows about 54,000 clones, with 70% to 90% occurring only once. Documented time point: baseline, week 1 (first vaccination visit). The sample's treatment: pre-vaccination baseline after standard-of-care therapy. Material: PBMCs, obtained from a glioma patient treated with radiotherapy, temozolomide or both. The receptors derive from a man aged 18 to 29 with glioma.

V gene TRBV28 combines with J gene TRBJ1-2; D is ambiguous. The CDR3 contains 13 residues. Germline CDR1 MDHEN, CDR2 SYDVKM. Trimming took 8 bases from V and 4 from J, leaving 14 bases between them. Here the CDR3 reads CASALRAGYGYTF. Written as DNA, the CDR3 is TGTGCCAGCGCACTGAGGGCTGGCTATGGCTACACCTTC.

The CDR3 region has the DNA TGTGCCAGCGGATACTTGGACACTGAAGCTTTCTTT. It translates to CASGYLDTEAFF. The V and J genes are TRBV5-4 and TRBJ1-1; D remains unclear. V dropped 7 bases and J dropped 3 bases, with 10 bases sitting between them. From germline, CDR1 is SGHNT and CDR2 YYREEE (reference sequence). The CDR3 is 12 residues long.

V usage is TRBV29-1 and J usage is TRBJ2-2, with D uncertain. Germline V lookup: CDR1 SQVTM, CDR2 ANQGSEA. Deletions cut 4 bases from V and 0 bases from J, with 6 bases between. The CDR3 loop spans 13 amino acids. CDR3 DNA sequence: TGCAGCGTTGTGCTGGCGAACACCGGGGAGCTGTTTTTT. This sequence encodes CSVVLANTGELFF.

This chain links TRBV4-3 with TRBJ1-1, with D perhaps TRBD1 (5 bases). The germline V gene has CDR1 LGHNA and CDR2 YSLEER. This CDR3 has 14 residues. V gave up 2 bases and J gave up 6 bases, with 13 bases separating them. Here the CDR3 reads CASSQPGRQAEAFF. In DNA form, the CDR3 reads TGCGCCAGCAGCCAACCGGGACGCCAAGCTGAAGCTTTCTTT.

The chain employs TRBV6-5 and TRBJ2-5; 7 bases agree with TRBD2. With 7 bases clipped from V and 7 bases from J, the junction kept 15 bases outside the gene matches. Germline V lookup: CDR1 MNHEY, CDR2 SVGAGI. The CDR3 is 15 residues long. For the CDR3, the DNA is TGTGCCAGCAAAGAGAGTAGCGGGTACTTACCGACCCAGTACTTC. Amino acid sequence: CASKESSGYLPTQYF.

This clone was seen more than once but under ten times. This chain uses TRBV6-5 with TRBJ1-2; D perhaps matches TRBD1 (5 bases). The CDR3 has 13 amino acids. Trimming took off 10 bases at V and 6 bases at J, with 18 bases between the two ends. Germline values: CDR1 MNHEY, CDR2 SVGAGI. Written as DNA, the CDR3 is TGTGCCACCTGGGGTTTGGCAGGGCATGGCTACACCTTC. Its protein product is CATWGLAGHGYTF.

The genes are TRBV5-6 and TRBJ1-1; D is unclear. V was trimmed by 0 bases and J by 0 bases, leaving 6 bases between them. From germline, CDR1 is SGHDT and CDR2 YYEEEE. This CDR3 contains 14 residues. DNA for the CDR3: TGTGCCAGCAGCTTGGCGTTCATGAACACTGAAGCTTTCTTT. It translates to CASSLAFMNTEAFF.

The CDR3 coding sequence is TGTGCCAGCAGTTACTGGGATGAGCAGTTCTTC. This codes for CASSYWDEQFF. The chain carries TRBV6-5 and TRBJ2-1; D is unresolved. CDR3 length equals 11 residues. Germline V lookup: CDR1 MNHEY, CDR2 SVGAGI. Deletions cut 1 base from V and 8 bases from J, with 3 bases between.

The chain joins TRBV5-1 to TRBJ2-3, with 7 bases fitting TRBD1. The CDR3 has 14 residues. Germline V CDR1 and CDR2: SGHRS, YFSETQ. With V trimmed by 4 bases and J by 1 base, 3 bases remained unmatched. The CDR3 bases are TGCGCCAGCAGCCGCGACAGGGGCACAGATACGCAGTATTTT. As protein: CASSRDRGTDTQYF.

This clone was seen only a few times. V and J are TRBV7-9 and TRBJ1-5, with 10 bases matching TRBD1. With V trimmed by 3 bases and J by 6 bases, 5 bases remained unmatched. This CDR3 spans 15 amino acids. Germline V gene data show CDR1 as SEHNR and CDR2 as FQNEAQ (reference sequence). DNA for the CDR3: TGTGCCAGCAGCTTTTACGGACAGGGGGGTCAGCCCCAGCATTTT. As protein: CASSFYGQGGQPQHF.